One and the same sample provided the 21 T cell receptor beta chains below, sequenced in a study of metastatic and nonmetastatic thyroid tumors. Before thyroid surgery, none of the patients had received any treatment. TCRdb recomputed clones from the PCR reads via MiXCR. The repertoire holds around 19,000 clones, with less than 35% as singletons. Material: blood. These receptors were taken from a female donor with papillary thyroid cancer or a benign thyroid nodule (not recorded which). Some clones in this sample may be carry-over from other donors' samples.

This clone was seen repeatedly, ten times or more. This chain connects TRBV9 to TRBJ2-5; D remains unclear. This CDR3 contains 14 residues. Trimming took 6 bases from V and 5 from J, leaving 17 bases between them. Per the germline V gene, CDR1 is SGDLS and CDR2 is YYNGEE. The CDR3 loop reads CASTRRILRETQYF. CDR3 bases: TGTGCCAGCACCCGTAGAATCCTGAGGGAGACCCAGTACTTC.

The chain employs TRBV20-1 and TRBJ2-5; 7 positions agree with TRBD1. The CDR3 contains 12 residues. CDR1 DFQATT and CDR2 SNEGSKA come from the germline V gene (reference sequence). Losses at the gene ends were 6 bases for V and 4 bases for J; bases not matched to a gene: 5. CDR3 DNA: TGCAGTGCCCAAGACAGGGCAGAGACCCAGTACTTC. It codes for CSAQDRAETQYF.

The gene calls are TRBV5-1 and TRBJ2-6; possibly TRBD2 for D (5 bases). CDR1 is SGHRS and CDR2 is YFSETQ in the germline V gene. Between the trimmed V and J ends, which lost 0 bases and 6 bases, there was a span of 13 bases. The CDR3 consists of 16 residues. The CDR3 sequence: CASSLGKLGSANVLTF. The CDR3 DNA sequence: TGCGCCAGCAGCTTGGGGAAACTAGGCTCGGCCAACGTCCTGACTTTC.

This clone showed up many times. The J gene is TRBJ2-2, the V gene TRBV20-1, with TRBD2 identical over 14 bases. CDR3 length equals 17 residues. Germline lookup yields CDR1 DFQATT and CDR2 SNEGSKA (reference sequence). V shed 5 bases and J 5 bases; nucleotides not matched to a gene: 10. CDR3 in amino acids: CSAGPGLAGAGTGELFF. The CDR3 DNA is TGCAGTGCTGGGCCGGGACTAGCGGGAGCCGGGACCGGGGAGCTGTTTTTT.

This clone was detected ten times or more. The gene calls are TRBV2 and TRBJ2-1; D might be TRBD1 (6 bases). The CDR3 contains 15 residues. Germline V gene sequence: CDR1 SNHLY, CDR2 FYNNEI. V was pared by 3 bases and J by 9 bases, with 18 bases between. The CDR3 loop reads CASSDRLSGDTEQFF. The CDR3 coding sequence is TGTGCCAGCAGTGACCGTCTCTCAGGGGACACTGAGCAGTTCTTC.

This clone came up many times. The V and J genes are TRBV9 and TRBJ1-3; D may be TRBD1 (6 bases). This CDR3 has 14 residues. In germline, CDR1 is SGDLS, CDR2 YYNGEE. V lost 7 bases, J lost 3 bases, and 14 bases lay in between. The chain's CDR3 is CASSGGEVGNTIYF. The DNA of the CDR3 is TGTGCCAGCTCCGGGGGCGAAGTTGGAAACACCATATATTTT.

This clone is deemed medium-sized. The chain joins TRBV6-1 to TRBJ2-3; TRBD2 aligns across 7 bases. The CDR3 consists of 14 residues. Germline V gene sequence: CDR1 MNHNS, CDR2 SASEGT. V shed 7 bases, J shed 0 bases, and the junction held 4 bases outside the gene matches. CDR3: CASTAGLSTDTQYF. The CDR3 coding sequence is TGTGCCAGCACTGCGGGACTAAGCACAGATACGCAGTATTTT.

This chain uses TRBV5-6 with TRBJ1-3; no firm D call. V was pared by 4 bases and J by 9 bases, with 14 bases between. Germline V CDR1 and CDR2: SGHDT, YYEEEE. This CDR3 spans 13 amino acids. The CDR3: CASSVGLGITIYF. The CDR3, as DNA: TGTGCCAGCAGCGTCGGACTCGGTATCACCATATATTTT.

This sequence joins TRBV6-2 or TRBV6-3 and TRBJ1-1; D is unresolved. This CDR3 has 15 amino acids. With 2 bases removed from V and 4 bases from J, the gap between germline ends came to 14 bases. Germline CDR1 and CDR2: MNHEY and SVGEGT. CDR3 in DNA: TGTGCCAGCAGTTACGGTAAAGGAACCATCACTGAAGCTTTCTTT. Translating gives CASSYGKGTITEAFF.

This clone was picked up many times. The chain joins TRBV24-1 to TRBJ2-2; D is perhaps TRBD2 (5 bases). Germline loops: CDR1 KGHDR, CDR2 SFDVKD. V was trimmed by 6 bases and J by 3 bases, leaving 7 bases between them. The CDR3 length is 13 residues. CDR3 bases: TGTGCCACCAGTACGGGGTACACCGGGGAGCTGTTTTTT. It codes for CATSTGYTGELFF.

The gene calls are TRBV24-1 and TRBJ2-1; no firm D call. The ends were cut back, 2 bases at V and 0 bases at J, with 10 bases in the middle. Germline assignment: CDR1 KGHDR and CDR2 SFDVKD. The CDR3 loop spans 16 amino acids. This CDR3 is CATSDSGSGSYNEQFF. For the CDR3, the DNA is TGTGCCACCAGTGATTCAGGTTCGGGCTCCTACAATGAGCAGTTCTTC.

There are a few counts of this clone. The gene calls are TRBV28 and TRBJ2-7, with 9 bases identical to TRBD1. The CDR3 is made up of 16 amino acids. Trimming cost V 7 bases and J 7 bases; bases outside gene matches: 17. Per the germline V gene, CDR1 is MDHEN and CDR2 is SYDVKM. The CDR3 DNA sequence: TGTGCCAGCACCGACCCCCAGGGACAGGGAATCTGGGAGCAGTACTTC. Its protein is CASTDPQGQGIWEQYF.

V usage is TRBV29-1 and J usage is TRBJ1-1; 8 nucleotides line up with TRBD1. Germline V gene sequence: CDR1 SQVTM, CDR2 ANQGSEA. The CDR3 has 11 amino acids. J gave up 7 bases and V 6 bases, and 4 bases lay outside the gene matches. The CDR3, as DNA: TGCAGCGTGGGGGACAGGATTGAAGCTTTCTTT. This encodes CSVGDRIEAFF.

V and J are TRBV15 and TRBJ1-6, with 9 positions matching TRBD1. Per the germline V gene, CDR1 is LNHNV and CDR2 is YYDKDF (reference sequence). Germline trimming cut 1 base from V and 10 bases from J; bases unmatched to any gene: 5. The CDR3 spans 15 residues. CDR3 nucleotide sequence: TGTGCCACCAGCAGAGTGACAGGGGGAAACTCACCCCTCCACTTT. Translating it yields CATSRVTGGNSPLHF.

This clone was seen more than once but under ten times. CDR3: CASSDAGGTDTQYF. The CDR3, as DNA: TGTGCCAGCAGTGACGCGGGGGGCACAGATACGCAGTATTTT. The chain is built from TRBV6-4 and TRBJ2-3; 7 nucleotides agree with TRBD2. The length of the CDR3 is 14 residues. Germline trimming cut 2 bases from V and 1 base from J; bases unmatched to any gene: 0. Germline CDR1 and CDR2: MRHNA and SNTAGT.

At least ten counts were recorded for this clone. This chain joins TRBV5-1 and TRBJ1-1, with D perhaps TRBD1 (6 bases). The CDR3 spans 14 residues. The germline V and J ends were trimmed by 2 bases and 7 bases, with 15 bases remaining between them. Germline CDR1 is SGHRS and CDR2 is YFSETQ. The CDR3 reads CASSFGYGGFEAFF. CDR3 DNA sequence: TGCGCCAGCAGCTTTGGGTACGGGGGCTTTGAAGCTTTCTTT.

The rearrangement uses TRBV20-1 and TRBJ2-1; tentatively, D is TRBD1 or TRBD2 (5 bases each). Germline CDR1 DFQATT, CDR2 SNEGSKA (reference sequence). The CDR3 consists of 14 residues. Trimming cost V 7 bases and J 8 bases, with 21 bases left between them. The CDR3 region is CSGYDLGPSDEQFF. CDR3 sequence (DNA): TGCAGTGGCTATGACCTGGGACCCTCCGATGAGCAGTTCTTC.

This clone was picked up many times. J is TRBJ1-4 and V is TRBV30, with 11 bases aligning to TRBD1. V was clipped by 3 bases and J by 1 base; unmatched bases: 10. The germline gives CDR1 GTSNPN, CDR2 SVGIG (reference sequence). The CDR3 is made up of 18 amino acids. This CDR3 is CAWREGQGAFGTNEKLFF. CDR3 in DNA: TGTGCCTGGAGAGAAGGACAGGGGGCGTTTGGAACTAATGAAAAACTGTTTTTT.

At least ten counts were recorded for this clone. This chain uses TRBV5-4 with TRBJ1-2; 8 bases are a match to TRBD1. V gave up 4 bases and J gave up 5 bases; unmatched junction bases: 7. The germline V gene has CDR1 SGHNT and CDR2 YYREEE (reference sequence). The CDR3 covers 14 residues. The CDR3 loop reads CASSITGGPYGYTF. The CDR3 bases are TGTGCCAGCAGCATAACAGGGGGGCCTTATGGCTACACCTTC.

This clone was recorded many times. The chain uses TRBV5-4 and TRBJ2-7, with a tentative D call TRBD1 (6 bases). The CDR3 totals 15 residues. Looked up from germline, CDR1 is SGHNT and CDR2 is YYREEE (reference sequence). Trimming left V 3 bases short and J 2 bases short, with 15 bases between. The chain's CDR3 is CASSSKTGGAYEQYF. CDR3 in DNA: TGTGCCAGCAGCTCGAAGACAGGAGGAGCCTACGAGCAGTACTTC.

This clone was seen repeatedly, ten times or more. J is TRBJ1-2 and V is TRBV5-4, with TRBD1 matching 11 bases. V lost 4 bases and J lost 5; bases outside the gene matches: 7. The CDR3 runs 15 residues. Germline V lookup: CDR1 SGHNT, CDR2 YYREEE (reference sequence). DNA of the CDR3: TGTGCCAGCAGCCTAAACGGACAGGGGGCTTATGGCTACACCTTC. Translation gives CASSLNGQGAYGYTF.